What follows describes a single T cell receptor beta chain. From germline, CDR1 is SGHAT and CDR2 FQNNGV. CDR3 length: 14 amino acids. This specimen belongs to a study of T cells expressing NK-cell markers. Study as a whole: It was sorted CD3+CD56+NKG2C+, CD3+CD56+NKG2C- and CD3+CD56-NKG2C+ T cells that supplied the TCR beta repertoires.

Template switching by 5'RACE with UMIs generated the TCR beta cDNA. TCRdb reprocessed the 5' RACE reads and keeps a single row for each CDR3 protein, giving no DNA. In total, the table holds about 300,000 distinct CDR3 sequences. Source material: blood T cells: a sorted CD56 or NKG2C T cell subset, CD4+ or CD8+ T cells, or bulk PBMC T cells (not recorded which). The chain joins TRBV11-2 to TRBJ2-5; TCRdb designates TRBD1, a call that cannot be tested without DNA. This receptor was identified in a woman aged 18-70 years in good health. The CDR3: CASSPHQGGETQYF. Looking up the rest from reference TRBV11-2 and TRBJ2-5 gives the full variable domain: EAGVAQSPRYKIIEKRQSVAFWCNPISGHATLYWYQQILGQGPKLLIQFQNNGVVDDSQLPKDRFSAERLKGVDSTLKIQPAKLEDSAVYLCASSPHQGGETQYFGPGTRLLVL.